Listed here are 7 T cell receptor beta chains from one sample, sequenced in a study of cytomegalovirus exposure and HLA in healthy donors. With 60 Vbeta and 13 Jbeta primers, the PCR was carried out. Method: immunoSEQ multiplex PCR; TCRdb's copy keeps in-frame clones and lacks some. The sample consists of under 200,000 clones, roughly 78% of them appearing once. Sequenced sample: PBMCs. Every receptor here comes from a man aged 35 to 55 in good health and CMV-seronegative.

This rearrangement joins TRBV7-8 to TRBJ2-7; 10 bases are shared with TRBD2. The CDR3 contains 17 residues. The germline V gene encodes CDR1 SGHVS and CDR2 FQNEAQ. V shed 4 bases and J 6 bases; nucleotides not matched to a gene: 15. CDR3 sequence: CASSWYPQREGRIEQYF. DNA for the CDR3: TGTGCCAGCAGCTGGTACCCTCAGCGGGAGGGACGGATCGAGCAGTACTTC.

The chain is built from TRBV6-5 and TRBJ1-4; D perhaps matches TRBD1 (5 bases). The V gene's germline CDR1 is MNHEY and CDR2 SVGAGI. V was clipped by 5 bases and J by 6 bases, with 13 bases between them. CDR3 size: 14 residues. The CDR3 reads CASSTQGRDEKLFF. The DNA of the CDR3 is TGTGCCAGCAGTACCCAGGGAAGGGATGAAAAACTGTTTTTT.

The chain combines TRBV29-1 with TRBJ2-5, with TRBD2 as a possible D gene (5 bases). The germline V and J ends were trimmed by 7 bases and 4 bases, with 22 bases remaining between them. This CDR3 region has 15 residues. Germline lookup yields CDR1 SQVTM and CDR2 ANQGSEA. Here the CDR3 DNA reads TGCAGCGCGCAAGGCGGACTCCGCGCTGCAGAGACCCAGTACTTC. Amino acid sequence: CSAQGGLRAAETQYF.

The CDR3: CASRTGSYEQYF. In DNA, the CDR3 is TGTGCCAGCAGAACAGGATCATACGAGCAGTACTTC. The rearrangement uses TRBV28 and TRBJ2-7, with a weak D call TRBD1 (5 bases). CDR3 length: 12 amino acids. Germline CDR1 reads MDHEN; CDR2 reads SYDVKM. Trimming stripped 6 bases from V and 4 bases from J, with 10 bases between.

The J gene is TRBJ1-1, the V gene TRBV30, with TRBD1 as a possible D gene (5 bases). CDR3 length: 16 residues. V gave up 0 bases and J gave up 1 base, with 15 bases separating them. Germline CDR1 GTSNPN, CDR2 SVGIG (reference sequence). The CDR3 DNA reads TGTGCCTGGAGTGTAATCTACCGGGGGGGGAACACTGAAGCTTTCTTT. Residues: CAWSVIYRGGNTEAFF.

The gene calls are TRBV28 and TRBJ2-7, with D possibly matching TRBD2 (6 bases). Per germline, CDR1 MDHEN and CDR2 SYDVKM. CDR3 length: 14 amino acids. Between the trimmed V and J ends, which lost 9 bases and 5 bases, there was a span of 20 bases. The CDR3, as DNA: TGTGCCAGGACCCTTAGGAGGGTGATCGACGAGCAGTACTTC. Protein: CARTLRRVIDEQYF.

The CDR3 DNA is TGTGCTAGTGCCCCGGGACAGGCGTACAATGAGCAGTTCTTC. This encodes CASAPGQAYNEQFF. The rearrangement uses TRBV12-5 and TRBJ2-1, with 8 bases aligning to TRBD1. The CDR3 runs 14 residues. Trimming took 7 bases from V and 4 from J; bases not matched to a gene: 6. Germline V gene lookup returns CDR1 LGHNT and CDR2 FRNRAP. Using reference TRBV12-5 and TRBJ2-1 for the parts outside the CDR3, the full variable domain is DARVTQTPRHKVTEMGQEVTMRCQPILGHNTVFWYRQTMMQGLELLAYFRNRAPLDDSGMPKDRFSAEMPDATLATLKIQPSEPRDSAVYFCASAPGQAYNEQFFGPGTRLTVL.